These T cell receptor beta chains were read from a single sample in a study of early T cells in non-severe SARS-CoV-2 infection. Each CDR3 protein is one row after TCRdb ran MiXCR on the 5' RACE reads. The table has approximately 69,000 distinct CDR3 sequences, over 9.5% seen once; the top ten hold 5% to 7.5%. Sequences were obtained from whole blood. These receptors were taken from an adult who was a healthcare worker with PCR-confirmed SARS-CoV-2 infection or an uninfected control (not recorded which). Each CDR3 is given with its conserved first and last residue. A D gene is named only where the DNA matches it firmly. Rows may omit the clone size; those that give it use once, few, many or a size class.

d_gene: .; j_gene: TRBJ2-2; abundance: many; v_gene: TRBV19; len: 17; CDR3nt: TGTGCCAGTAGTATGAGGGGTAGCACCCCGAACACCGGGGAGCTGTTTTTT; CDR3aa: CASSMRGSTPNTGELFF
d_gene: .; j_gene: TRBJ2-1; abundance: .; v_gene: TRBV7-2; len: 12; CDR3nt: TGTGCCAGCAGCCGCCCACGGGATGAGCAGTTCTTC; CDR3aa: CASSRPRDEQFF
d_gene: .; j_gene: TRBJ1-2; abundance: .; v_gene: TRBV7-2; len: 14; CDR3nt: TGTGCCAGCAGCTTATTAGGATTTACTAATGGCTACACCTTC; CDR3aa: CASSLLGFTNGYTF
d_gene: TRBD2; j_gene: TRBJ2-5; abundance: many; v_gene: TRBV10-2; len: 14; CDR3nt: TGCGCCTCCTGTGTTGGGACTAGCGGAGAGACCCAGTACTTC; CDR3aa: CASCVGTSGETQYF
d_gene: TRBD2; j_gene: TRBJ2-7; abundance: .; v_gene: TRBV20-1; len: 15; CDR3nt: TGCAGTGCTAAGGACCCCGGGACTAGTGTCCACGAGCAGTACTTC; CDR3aa: CSAKDPGTSVHEQYF
d_gene: TRBD1; j_gene: TRBJ2-7; abundance: .; v_gene: TRBV11-3; len: 15; CDR3nt: TGTGCCAGCAGCCCCGGGACAGTTTACTGGTACGAGCAGTACTTC; CDR3aa: CASSPGTVYWYEQYF
d_gene: .; j_gene: TRBJ2-2; abundance: many; v_gene: TRBV18; len: 14; CDR3nt: TGTGCCAGCTCATCACAGGGCAACACCGGGGAGCTGTTTTTT; CDR3aa: CASSSQGNTGELFF
d_gene: .; j_gene: TRBJ2-7; abundance: few; v_gene: TRBV6-1; len: 14; CDR3nt: TGTGCCAGCAGTGAAGGGGGCCGAGACTACGAGCAGTACTTC; CDR3aa: CASSEGGRDYEQYF
d_gene: TRBD1; j_gene: TRBJ2-5; abundance: many; v_gene: TRBV10-3; len: 14; CDR3nt: TGTGCCATCAGCACGACAGGGGCCCGGGAGACCCAGTACTTC; CDR3aa: CAISTTGARETQYF
d_gene: .; j_gene: TRBJ2-1; abundance: many; v_gene: TRBV12-3/TRBV12-4; len: 15; CDR3nt: TGTGCCAGCAGTCGACGGGGGAGCTCCTACAATGAGCAGTTCTTC; CDR3aa: CASSRRGSSYNEQFF
d_gene: TRBD1; j_gene: TRBJ2-7; abundance: few; v_gene: TRBV29-1; len: 12; CDR3nt: TGCAGCGGGGCGACAGGGCAGTACGAGCAGTACTTC; CDR3aa: CSGATGQYEQYF
d_gene: TRBD1; j_gene: TRBJ2-3; abundance: once; v_gene: TRBV7-9; len: 14; CDR3nt: TGTGCCAGCAGCCAAGGGGACAGGGTAAATACGCAGTATTTT; CDR3aa: CASSQGDRVNTQYF